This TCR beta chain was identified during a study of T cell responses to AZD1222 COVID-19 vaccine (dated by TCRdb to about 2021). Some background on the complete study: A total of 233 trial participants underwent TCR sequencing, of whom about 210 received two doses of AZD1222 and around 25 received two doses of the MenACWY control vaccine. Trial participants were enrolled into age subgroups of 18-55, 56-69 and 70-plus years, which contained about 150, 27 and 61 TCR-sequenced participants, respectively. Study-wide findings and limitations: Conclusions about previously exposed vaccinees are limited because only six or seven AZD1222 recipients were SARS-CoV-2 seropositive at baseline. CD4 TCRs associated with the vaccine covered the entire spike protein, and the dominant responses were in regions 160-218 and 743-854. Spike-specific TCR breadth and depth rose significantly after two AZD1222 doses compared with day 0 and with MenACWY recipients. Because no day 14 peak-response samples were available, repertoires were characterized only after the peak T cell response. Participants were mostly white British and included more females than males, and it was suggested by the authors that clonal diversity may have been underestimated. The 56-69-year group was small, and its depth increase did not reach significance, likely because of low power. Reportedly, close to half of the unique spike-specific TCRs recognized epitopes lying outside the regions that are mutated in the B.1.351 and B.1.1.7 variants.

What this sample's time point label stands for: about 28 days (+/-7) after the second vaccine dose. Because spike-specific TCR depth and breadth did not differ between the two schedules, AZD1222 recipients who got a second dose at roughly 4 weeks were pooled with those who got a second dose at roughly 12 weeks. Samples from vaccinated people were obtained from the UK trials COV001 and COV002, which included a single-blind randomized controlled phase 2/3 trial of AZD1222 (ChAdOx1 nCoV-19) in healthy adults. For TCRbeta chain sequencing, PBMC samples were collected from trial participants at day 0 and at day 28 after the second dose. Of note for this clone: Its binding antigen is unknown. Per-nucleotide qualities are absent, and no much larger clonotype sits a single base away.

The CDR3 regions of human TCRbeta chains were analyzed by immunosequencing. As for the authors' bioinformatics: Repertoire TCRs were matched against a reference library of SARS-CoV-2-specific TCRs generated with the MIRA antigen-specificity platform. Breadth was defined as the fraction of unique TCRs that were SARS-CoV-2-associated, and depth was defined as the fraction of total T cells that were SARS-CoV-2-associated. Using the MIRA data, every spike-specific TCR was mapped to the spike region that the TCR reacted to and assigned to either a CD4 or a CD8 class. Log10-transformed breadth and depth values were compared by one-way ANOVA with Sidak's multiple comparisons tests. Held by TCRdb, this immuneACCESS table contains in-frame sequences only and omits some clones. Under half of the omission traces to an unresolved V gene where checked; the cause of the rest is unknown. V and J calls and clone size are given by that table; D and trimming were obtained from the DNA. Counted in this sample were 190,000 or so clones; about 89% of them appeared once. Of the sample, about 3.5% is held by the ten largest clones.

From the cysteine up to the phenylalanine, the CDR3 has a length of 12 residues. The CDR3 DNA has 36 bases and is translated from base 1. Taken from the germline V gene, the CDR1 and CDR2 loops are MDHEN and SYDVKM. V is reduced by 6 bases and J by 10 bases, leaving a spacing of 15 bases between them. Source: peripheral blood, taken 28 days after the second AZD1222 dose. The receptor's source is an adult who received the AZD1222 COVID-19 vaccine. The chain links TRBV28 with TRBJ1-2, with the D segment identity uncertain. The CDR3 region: CASSLTQAVYTF. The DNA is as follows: TGTGCCAGCAGCCTCACCCAGGCCGTCTACACCTTC.